A single sample is the source of the 13 T cell receptor beta chains below, sequenced in a study of T cells after yellow fever vaccination. Using its own MiXCR run on the 5' RACE reads, TCRdb lists one record per CDR3 protein. The data hold 40,000 to 50,000 distinct CDR3 sequences, with around 6.5% observed a single time. The input for sequencing was PBMCs, either bulk or a sorted T-cell subset (CD4+, CD8+, memory, or dextramer-sorted; not recorded which), taken 45 days after the yellow fever booster vaccination. The receptors stem from a young man who received the YFV17D yellow fever vaccine.

At least ten counts were recorded for this clonotype. The chain employs TRBV7-8 and TRBJ1-4, with D possibly matching TRBD1 (5 bases). Per the germline V gene, CDR1 is SGHVS and CDR2 is FQNEAQ. The germline V and J ends were trimmed by 3 bases and 9 bases, with 8 bases remaining between them. CDR3 length: 12 amino acids. CDR3 DNA sequence: TGTGCCAGCAGCTTGGACACACAAAAACTGTTTTTT. Protein product: CASSLDTQKLFF.

This clonotype was observed at least ten times. Here the CDR3 DNA reads TGTGCCAGCAGCTACTCCGGGAGCTCCTACAATGAGCAGTTCTTC. Its protein product is CASSYSGSSYNEQFF. The chain is built from TRBV7-2 and TRBJ2-1; D is perhaps TRBD2 (6 bases). The CDR3 totals 15 residues. V lost 4 bases and J lost 0, with 10 bases in between. The germline CDR1 and CDR2 sequences are SGHTA and FQGNSA. Variable domain in full (rest from reference TRBV7-2 and TRBJ2-1): GAGVSQSPSNKVTEKGKDVELRCDPISGHTALYWYRQSLGQGLEFLIYFQGNSAPDKSGLPSDRFSAERTGGSVSTLTIQRTQQEDSAVYLCASSYSGSSYNEQFFGPGTRLTVL.

This clonotype was counted many times. V gene TRBV20-1 combines with J gene TRBJ2-7; D call uncertain. V shed 3 bases and J shed 9 bases, with 12 bases lying between them. Germline CDR1 DFQATT, CDR2 SNEGSKA (reference sequence). The CDR3 extends over 11 amino acids. In DNA form, the CDR3 reads TGCAGTGCTAGGCCCCAGGAAAGGCAGTACTTC. This sequence encodes CSARPQERQYF.

This clonotype occurred many times. This sequence joins TRBV2 and TRBJ1-1, with D possibly TRBD1 on 5 matching bases. In germline, CDR1 is SNHLY, CDR2 FYNNEI. The CDR3 is 14 residues long. The V end was cut by 3 bases, the J end by 3 bases, with 11 bases between. CDR3 protein: CASSETRQYTEAFF. CDR3 nucleotide sequence: TGTGCCAGCAGTGAGACCCGACAGTACACTGAAGCTTTCTTT.

V is TRBV12-3 or TRBV12-4 and J is TRBJ2-1; 10 nucleotides agree with TRBD2. The ends lost 11 bases at V and 5 bases at J; junction bases unmatched: 21. This CDR3 has 18 residues. The CDR3 coding sequence is TGTGCCTGCTGTTTTCGGTCTTCTAGCGGGAGTCTCCACAATGAGCAGTTCTTC. Translating gives CACCFRSSSGSLHNEQFF.

This clonotype appeared many times. This chain connects TRBV15 to TRBJ2-7, with D possibly being TRBD1 (6 bases). This CDR3 comprises 16 residues. Germline-derived CDR1 and CDR2 are LNHNV and YYDKDF (reference sequence). The V end lost 1 base, the J end lost 0 bases, and 13 bases lay between the germline ends. Here the CDR3 reads CATSRAPTGSSYEQYF. The CDR3 DNA follows: TGTGCCACCAGCAGAGCACCTACAGGGAGCTCCTACGAGCAGTACTTC.

Ten or more counts support this clonotype. The V and J genes are TRBV12-3 or TRBV12-4 and TRBJ2-1, with TRBD2 matching over 9 bases. The CDR3 totals 15 residues. Trimming removed 5 bases from V and 9 bases from J; junction bases left unmatched: 11. This CDR3 is CASSGPAGGKSEQFF. The CDR3 nucleotides read TGTGCCAGCAGTGGCCCGGCGGGAGGGAAGAGTGAGCAGTTCTTC.

This clonotype was seen at least ten times. V usage is TRBV5-1 and J usage is TRBJ2-7, with TRBD2 matching 7 bases. CDR1 and CDR2 (germline): SGHRS, YFSETQ. After removal of 4 bases from V and 5 bases from J, the junction contained 12 bases not matched to a gene. This CDR3 comprises 15 residues. CDR3 in DNA: TGCGCCAGCAGCCGTTCGGGAGGAGAGCCCCACGAGCAGTACTTC. It codes for CASSRSGGEPHEQYF.

In its sample, this clonotype was seen many times. The chain combines TRBV5-4 with TRBJ2-7; 9 positions agree with TRBD2. This CDR3 region has 14 residues. Germline assignment: CDR1 SGHNT and CDR2 YYREEE (reference sequence). The trim removed 7 bases at V and 2 bases at J, leaving 7 bases unmatched. The CDR3 nucleotides read TGTGCCAGCGGGCGGGGGGGCCCGCCCTACGAGCAGTACTTC. Translating gives CASGRGGPPYEQYF.

This clonotype has a handful of counts. The rearrangement links TRBV7-2 to TRBJ2-2; TRBD1 agrees at 7 bases. CDR3 length equals 14 residues. Per germline, CDR1 SGHTA and CDR2 FQGNSA. V was clipped by 7 bases and J by 3 bases; unmatched bases: 5. CDR3 nucleotide sequence: TGTGCCAGCAAATTACAGGGGTACACCGGGGAGCTGTTTTTT. Translating it yields CASKLQGYTGELFF.

This clonotype was detected ten times or more. The chain links TRBV4-3 to TRBJ2-5; a possible D gene is TRBD2 (5 bases). V was shortened by 0 bases and J by 7 bases, with 21 bases between the two germline ends. This CDR3 is built from 17 residues. Germline V CDR1 and CDR2: LGHNA, YSLEER. CDR3 bases: TGCGCCAGCAGCCAAGATGGCACTAGTATTGTCTCTGGGACCCAGTACTTC. Its translation: CASSQDGTSIVSGTQYF.

The CDR3: CASSLKGYQPQHF. The DNA for the CDR3 is TGTGCCAGCAGTTTGAAGGGCTATCAGCCCCAGCATTTT. The genes are TRBV12-3 or TRBV12-4 and TRBJ1-5; D is ambiguous. The V and J ends lost 3 bases and 5 bases respectively, with 8 bases between them. There are 13 residues in the CDR3.

This clonotype was detected only a few times. This chain uses TRBV29-1 with TRBJ2-1; D is undetermined. This CDR3 contains 14 residues. V was clipped by 0 bases and J by 6 bases, with 12 bases between them. The germline CDR1 and CDR2 sequences are SQVTM and ANQGSEA. In DNA form, the CDR3 reads TGCAGCGTTGAAGATCGGCGTCACCCCAATGAGCAGTTCTTC. This gives the protein CSVEDRRHPNEQFF.